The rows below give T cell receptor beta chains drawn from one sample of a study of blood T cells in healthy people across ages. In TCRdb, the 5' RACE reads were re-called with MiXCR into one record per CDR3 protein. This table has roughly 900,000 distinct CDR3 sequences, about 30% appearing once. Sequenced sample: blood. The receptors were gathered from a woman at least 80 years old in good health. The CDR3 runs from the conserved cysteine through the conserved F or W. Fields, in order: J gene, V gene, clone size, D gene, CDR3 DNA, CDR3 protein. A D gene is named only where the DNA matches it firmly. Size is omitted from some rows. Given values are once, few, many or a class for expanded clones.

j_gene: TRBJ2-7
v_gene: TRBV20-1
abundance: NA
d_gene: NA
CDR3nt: TGCAGTGCTAGAACGTCTGACTTCTACGAGCAGTACTTC
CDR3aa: CSARTSDFYEQYF

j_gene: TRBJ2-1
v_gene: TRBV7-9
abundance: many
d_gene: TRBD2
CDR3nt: TGTGCCAGCAGCTTCCGGACTAGCGGGGGGGCAAATGAGCAGTTCTTC
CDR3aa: CASSFRTSGGANEQFF

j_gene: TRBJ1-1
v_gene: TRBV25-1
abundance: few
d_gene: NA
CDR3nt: TGTGCCAGCAGTGAAAGTGAGGGACACTTGAACACTGAAGCTTTCTTT
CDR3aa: CASSESEGHLNTEAFF

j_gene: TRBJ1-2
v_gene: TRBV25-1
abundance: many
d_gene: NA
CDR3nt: TGTGCCAGCAGTGAATTATATTATGGCTACACCTTC
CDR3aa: CASSELYYGYTF

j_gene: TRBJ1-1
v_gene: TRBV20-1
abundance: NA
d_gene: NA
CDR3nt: TGCAGTGCTAACCGGGACATCGGTGAAGCTTTCTTT
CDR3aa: CSANRDIGEAFF

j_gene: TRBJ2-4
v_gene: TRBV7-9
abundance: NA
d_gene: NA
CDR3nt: TGTGCCAGCAGCTCAACGAGGCAGGGACCTTTGGGAGAGCAGTACTTC
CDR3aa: CASSSTRQGPLGEQYF

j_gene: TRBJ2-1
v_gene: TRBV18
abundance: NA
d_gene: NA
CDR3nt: TGTGCCAGCTCACCGGCCAATGAGCGGTTCTTC
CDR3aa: CASSPANERFF

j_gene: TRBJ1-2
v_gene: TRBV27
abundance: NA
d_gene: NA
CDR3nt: TGTGCCAGCAGAAATACAGAGAGTTATGGCTACACCTTC
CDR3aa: CASRNTESYGYTF

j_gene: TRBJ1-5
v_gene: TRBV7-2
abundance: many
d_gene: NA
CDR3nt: TGTGCCAGCAGCTCGCCATCCGGGGCTAGCAATCAGCCCCAGCATTTT
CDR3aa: CASSSPSGASNQPQHF

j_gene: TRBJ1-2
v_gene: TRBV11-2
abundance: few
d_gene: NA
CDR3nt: TGTGCCAGCAGCTTAGATCGACAGCGTCCTAGCTATGGCTACACCTTC
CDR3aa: CASSLDRQRPSYGYTF

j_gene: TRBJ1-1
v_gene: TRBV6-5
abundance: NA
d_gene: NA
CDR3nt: TGTGCCAGCAAGTCCCCCACAGGAAACACTGAAGCTTTCTTT
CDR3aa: CASKSPTGNTEAFF

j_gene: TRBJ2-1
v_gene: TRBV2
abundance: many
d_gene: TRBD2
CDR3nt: TGTGCCAGCACTGTCGAGCGGGGTTCCTACAATGAGCAGTTCTTC
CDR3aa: CASTVERGSYNEQFF

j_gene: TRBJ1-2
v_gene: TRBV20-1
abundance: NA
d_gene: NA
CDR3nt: TGCAGTGCTAGAGCGGAATACTATGGCTACACCTTC
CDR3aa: CSARAEYYGYTF

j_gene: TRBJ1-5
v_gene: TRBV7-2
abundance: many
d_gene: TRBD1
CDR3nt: TGTGCCAGCAGCCTTAAAGTTTCAGGGGGCGGAAAAGGCAATCAGCCCCAGCATTTT
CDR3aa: CASSLKVSGGGKGNQPQHF

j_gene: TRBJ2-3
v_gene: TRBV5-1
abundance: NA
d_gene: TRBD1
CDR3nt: TGCGCCAGCAGCTGGGGGACAGGGGTCGCAGATACGCAGTATTTT
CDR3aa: CASSWGTGVADTQYF

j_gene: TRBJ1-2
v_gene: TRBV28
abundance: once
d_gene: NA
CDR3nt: TGTGCCAGCAGACCCCCAGGAAACTATGGCTACACCTTC
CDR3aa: CASRPPGNYGYTF

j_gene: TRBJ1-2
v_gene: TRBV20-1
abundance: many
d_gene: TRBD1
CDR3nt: TGCAGTGCCAAGGACAGGGGGAAGTATGGCTACACCTTC
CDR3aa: CSAKDRGKYGYTF

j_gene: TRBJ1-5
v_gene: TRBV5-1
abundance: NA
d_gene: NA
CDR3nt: TGCGCCAGCAGCTTGTATGGAGGGTTCGATCAGCCCCAGCATTTT
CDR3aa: CASSLYGGFDQPQHF

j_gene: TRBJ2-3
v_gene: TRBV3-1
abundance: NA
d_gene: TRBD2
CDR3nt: TGTGCCAGCAGCCAGTCGCTAGCGGGGGGGCACACAGATACGCAGTATTTT
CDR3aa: CASSQSLAGGHTDTQYF

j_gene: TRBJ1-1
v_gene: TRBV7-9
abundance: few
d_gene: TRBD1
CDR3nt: TGTGCCAGCAGCTTAGAGGGACAGGTAGGGACTGAAGCTTTCTTT
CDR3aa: CASSLEGQVGTEAFF

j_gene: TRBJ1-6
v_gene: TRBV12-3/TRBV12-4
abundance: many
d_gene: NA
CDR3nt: TGTGCCAGCAGCACCTCAGGGAGAGGGTATAATTCACCCCTCCACTTT
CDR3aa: CASSTSGRGYNSPLHF

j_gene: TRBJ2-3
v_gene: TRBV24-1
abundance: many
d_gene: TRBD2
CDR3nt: TGTGCCACCAGTGAAGCTAGCGGGGGCTACACAGATACGCAGTATTTT
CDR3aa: CATSEASGGYTDTQYF

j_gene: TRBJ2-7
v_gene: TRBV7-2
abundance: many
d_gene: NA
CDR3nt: TGTGCCAGCAGCTTAAGCCTGGGACGGAAAGCCTACGAGCAGTACTTC
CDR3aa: CASSLSLGRKAYEQYF

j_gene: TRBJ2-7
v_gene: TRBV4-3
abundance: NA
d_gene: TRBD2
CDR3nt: TGCGCCGGCAGCCAAGTGGCTGGCGGGGGTTACGAGCAGTACTTC
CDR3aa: CAGSQVAGGGYEQYF

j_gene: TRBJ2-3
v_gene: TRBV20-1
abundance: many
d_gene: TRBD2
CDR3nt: TGCAGTGCTACCCCGACTAGCGGGAAGGAACTTAGCACAGATACGCAGTATTTT
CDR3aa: CSATPTSGKELSTDTQYF

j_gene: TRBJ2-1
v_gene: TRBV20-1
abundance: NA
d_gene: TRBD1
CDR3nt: TGCAGTGCCCAGGACAGGGCCGAGAAGCAGTTCTTC
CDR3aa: CSAQDRAEKQFF

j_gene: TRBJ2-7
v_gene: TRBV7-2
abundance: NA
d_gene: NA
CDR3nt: TGTGCCAGCAGCCCGGACAGCCCTTCCTACGAGCAGTACTTC
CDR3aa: CASSPDSPSYEQYF

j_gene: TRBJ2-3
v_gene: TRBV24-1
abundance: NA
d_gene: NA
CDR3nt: TGTGCCACCAGTGAGAGTGGGAATACGCAGTATTTT
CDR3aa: CATSESGNTQYF

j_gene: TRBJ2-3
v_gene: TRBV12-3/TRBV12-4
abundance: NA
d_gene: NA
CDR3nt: TGTGCCAGCAGTTTCGGCAGCGTGAGAGCAGATGCGGAGTATTTT
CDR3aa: CASSFGSVRADAEYF

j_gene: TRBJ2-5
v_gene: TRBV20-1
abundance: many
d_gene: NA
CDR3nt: TGCAGTGCTAGGCTCGGGTCTCGAGAGACCCAGTACTTC
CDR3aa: CSARLGSRETQYF

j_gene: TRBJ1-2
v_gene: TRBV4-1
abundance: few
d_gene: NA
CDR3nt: TGCGCCAGCAGCCCTAGACTACCCACCCCTACCACCTTC
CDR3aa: CASSPRLPTPTTF

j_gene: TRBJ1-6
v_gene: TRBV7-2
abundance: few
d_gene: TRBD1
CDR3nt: TGTGCCAGCAGCTTAGGCAGCAGGGGGGACTCACCCCTCCACTTT
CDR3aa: CASSLGSRGDSPLHF

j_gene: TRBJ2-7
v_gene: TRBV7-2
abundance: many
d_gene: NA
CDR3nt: TGTGCCAGCAGCTCCCGGACAAGAAGCTCCTACGAGCAGTACTTC
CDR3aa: CASSSRTRSSYEQYF

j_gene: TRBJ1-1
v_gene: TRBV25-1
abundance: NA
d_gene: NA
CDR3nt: TGTGCCAGCAGTGATACGGGACCCATGAACACTGAAGCTTTCTTT
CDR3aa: CASSDTGPMNTEAFF

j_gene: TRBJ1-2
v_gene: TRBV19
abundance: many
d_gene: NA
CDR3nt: TGTGCCAGTAGTTCCCGACAGGACTATGGCTACACCTTC
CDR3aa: CASSSRQDYGYTF

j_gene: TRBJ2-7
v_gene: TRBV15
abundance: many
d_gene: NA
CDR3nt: TGTGCCACCAGCAGAGATATTCAGACAGGCTCCTACGAGCAGTACTTC
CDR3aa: CATSRDIQTGSYEQYF

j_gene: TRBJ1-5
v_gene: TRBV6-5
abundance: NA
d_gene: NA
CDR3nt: TGTGCCAGCAGTTACTTACCCTCTTTAGGGATGGGTAGCAATCAGCCCCAGCATTTT
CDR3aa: CASSYLPSLGMGSNQPQHF

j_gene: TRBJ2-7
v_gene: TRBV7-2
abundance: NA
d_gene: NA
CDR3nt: TGTGCCAGCAGCCAGACAGGAGTCTACGAGCAGTACTTC
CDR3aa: CASSQTGVYEQYF

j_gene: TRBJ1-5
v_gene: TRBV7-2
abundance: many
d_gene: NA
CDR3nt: TGTGCCAGCAGCTTTGACCGGGTCTCTAGCAATCAGCCCCAGCATTTT
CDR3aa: CASSFDRVSSNQPQHF

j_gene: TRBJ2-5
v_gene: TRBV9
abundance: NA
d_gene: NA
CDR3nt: TGTGCCAGCAGCGAGGGGGGGGCCGGAGAGACCCAGTACTTC
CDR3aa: CASSEGGAGETQYF

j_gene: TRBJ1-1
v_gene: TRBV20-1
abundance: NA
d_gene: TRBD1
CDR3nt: TGCAGTGCTAGAGGGAGGGGGCGCGACACTGAAGCTTTCTTT
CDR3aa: CSARGRGRDTEAFF

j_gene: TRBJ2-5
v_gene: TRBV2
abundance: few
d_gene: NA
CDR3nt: TGTGCCAGCAGTGGGATGTCGGCCCAAGAGACCCAGTACTTC
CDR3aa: CASSGMSAQETQYF

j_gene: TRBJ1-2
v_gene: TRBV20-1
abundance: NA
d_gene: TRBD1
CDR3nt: TGCAGTGCTAGAAATGGACAGGGGAAGGCTCTAGTCTATGGCTACACCTTC
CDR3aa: CSARNGQGKALVYGYTF

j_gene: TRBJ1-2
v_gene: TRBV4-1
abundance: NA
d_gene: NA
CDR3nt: TGCGCCAGCAGCCAAGATGAAGGCAGTTTAGGGGACTATGGCTACACCTTC
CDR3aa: CASSQDEGSLGDYGYTF

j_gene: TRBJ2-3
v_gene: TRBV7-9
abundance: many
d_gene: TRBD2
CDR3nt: TGTGCCAGCAGCCCTTGGGGGCGGGGGGCTGGTGGCACAGATACGCAGTATTTT
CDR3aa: CASSPWGRGAGGTDTQYF

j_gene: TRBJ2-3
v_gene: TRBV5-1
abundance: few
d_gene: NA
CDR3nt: TGCGCCAGCAGCTTGGCCACTCAGGTTACTACGCAGTATTTT
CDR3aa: CASSLATQVTTQYF

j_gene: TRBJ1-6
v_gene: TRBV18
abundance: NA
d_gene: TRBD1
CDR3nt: TGTGCCAGCTCACCATCCGGGACAGCTAATTCACCCCTCCACTTT
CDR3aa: CASSPSGTANSPLHF

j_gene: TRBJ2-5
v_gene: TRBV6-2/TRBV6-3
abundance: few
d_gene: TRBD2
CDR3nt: TGTGCCAGCCGGACTAGCGGGGGTAATGAGCAGTACTTC
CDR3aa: CASRTSGGNEQYF

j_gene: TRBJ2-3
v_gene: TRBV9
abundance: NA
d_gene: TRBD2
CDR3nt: TGTGCCAGCAGCGCAGGGACTAGCTTAACAGATACGCAGTATTTT
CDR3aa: CASSAGTSLTDTQYF

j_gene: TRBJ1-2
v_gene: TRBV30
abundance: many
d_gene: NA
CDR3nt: TGTGCCTGGAAGCGGGAGGGAGCCGCCTGGGGCTACACCTTC
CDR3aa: CAWKREGAAWGYTF

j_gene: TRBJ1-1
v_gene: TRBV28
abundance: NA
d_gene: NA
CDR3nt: TGTGCCAGCACCTCAACAGACACTGAAGCTTTCTTT
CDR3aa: CASTSTDTEAFF

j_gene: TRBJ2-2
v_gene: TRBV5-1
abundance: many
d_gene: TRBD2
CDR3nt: TGCGCCAGCAGCCAGCGGGGGGTGAACACCGGGGAGCTGTTTTTT
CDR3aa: CASSQRGVNTGELFF

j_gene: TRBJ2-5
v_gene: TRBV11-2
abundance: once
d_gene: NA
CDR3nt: TGCGCCAGCAGCTTAAAGATGGAGACCCAGTACTTC
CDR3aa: CASSLKMETQYF

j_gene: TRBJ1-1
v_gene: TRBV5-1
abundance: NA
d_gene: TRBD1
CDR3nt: TGCGCCAGCAGGCAGGGGGCAATGAACACTGAAGCTTTCTTT
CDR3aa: CASRQGAMNTEAFF

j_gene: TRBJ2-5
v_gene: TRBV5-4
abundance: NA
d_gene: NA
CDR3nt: TGTGCCAGCAGCGCCCTTCCGGGCAGGGGTGGAGAGACCCAGTACTTC
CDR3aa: CASSALPGRGGETQYF

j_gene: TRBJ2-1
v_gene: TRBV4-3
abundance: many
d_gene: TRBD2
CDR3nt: TGCGCCAGCAGCCAAGGGGACTACAGCTCCTACAATGAGCAGTTCTTC
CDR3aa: CASSQGDYSSYNEQFF

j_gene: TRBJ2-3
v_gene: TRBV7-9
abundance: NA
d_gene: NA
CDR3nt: TGTGCCAGCAGCTTGTGGCGAGGGGTGGATACGCAGTATTTT
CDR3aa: CASSLWRGVDTQYF

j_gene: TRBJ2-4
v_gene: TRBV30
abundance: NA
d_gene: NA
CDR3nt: TGTGCCTGGGCCTGGGGGTCCAAAAACATTCAGTACTTC
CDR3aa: CAWAWGSKNIQYF

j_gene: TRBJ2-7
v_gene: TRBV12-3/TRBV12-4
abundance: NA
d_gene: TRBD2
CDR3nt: TGTGCCAGCAGTCCTAGCGGGAGTAGTGGAAGCGAGCAGTACTTC
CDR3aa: CASSPSGSSGSEQYF